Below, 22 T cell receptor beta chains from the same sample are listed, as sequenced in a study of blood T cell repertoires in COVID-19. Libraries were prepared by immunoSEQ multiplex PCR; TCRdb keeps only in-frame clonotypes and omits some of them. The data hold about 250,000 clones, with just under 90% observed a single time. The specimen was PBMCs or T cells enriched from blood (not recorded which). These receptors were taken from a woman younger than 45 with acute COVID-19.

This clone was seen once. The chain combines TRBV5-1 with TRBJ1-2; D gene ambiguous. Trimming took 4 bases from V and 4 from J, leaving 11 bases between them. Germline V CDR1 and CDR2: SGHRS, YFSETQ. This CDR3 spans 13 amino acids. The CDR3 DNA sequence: TGCGCCAGCAGCCCCCGGGAGGCCTATGGCTACACCTTC. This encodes CASSPREAYGYTF.

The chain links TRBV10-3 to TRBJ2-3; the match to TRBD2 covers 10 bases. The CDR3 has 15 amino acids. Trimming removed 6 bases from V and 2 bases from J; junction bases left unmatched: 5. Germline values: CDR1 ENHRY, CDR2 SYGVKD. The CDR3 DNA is TGTGCCATCAGGCGCCTAGCGGGGGACACAGATACGCAGTATTTT. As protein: CAIRRLAGDTDTQYF.

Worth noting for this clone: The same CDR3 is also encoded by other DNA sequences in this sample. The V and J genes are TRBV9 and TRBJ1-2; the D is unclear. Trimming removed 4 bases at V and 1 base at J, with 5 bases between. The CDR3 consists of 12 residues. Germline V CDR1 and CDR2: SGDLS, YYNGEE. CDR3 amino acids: CASSPSNYGYTF. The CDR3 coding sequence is TGTGCCAGCAGCCCCAGTAACTATGGCTACACCTTC.

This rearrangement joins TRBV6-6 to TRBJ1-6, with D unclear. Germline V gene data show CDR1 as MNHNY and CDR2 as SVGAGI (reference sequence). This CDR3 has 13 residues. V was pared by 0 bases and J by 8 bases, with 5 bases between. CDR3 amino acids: CASSYSTDSPLHF. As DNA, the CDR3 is TGTGCCAGCAGTTACTCGACTGATTCACCCCTCCACTTT.

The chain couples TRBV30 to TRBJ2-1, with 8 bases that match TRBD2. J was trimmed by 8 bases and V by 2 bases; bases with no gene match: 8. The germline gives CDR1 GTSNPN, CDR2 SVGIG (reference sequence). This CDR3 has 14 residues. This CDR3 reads CAWSFNGGADEQFF. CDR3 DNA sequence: TGTGCCTGGAGTTTTAACGGGGGGGCAGATGAGCAGTTCTTC.

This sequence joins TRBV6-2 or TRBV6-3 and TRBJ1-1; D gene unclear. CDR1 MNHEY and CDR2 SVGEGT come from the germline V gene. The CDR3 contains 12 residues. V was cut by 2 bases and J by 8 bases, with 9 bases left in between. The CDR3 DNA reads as TGTGCCAGCAGTTACCCGACTCCCGAAGCTTTCTTT. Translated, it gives CASSYPTPEAFF.

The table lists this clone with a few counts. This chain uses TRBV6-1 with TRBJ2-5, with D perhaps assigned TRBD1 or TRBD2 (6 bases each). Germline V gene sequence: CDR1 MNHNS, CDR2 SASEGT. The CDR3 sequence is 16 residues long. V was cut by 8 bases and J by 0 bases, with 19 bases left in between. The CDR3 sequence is CASSEGGRRYQETQYF. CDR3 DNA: TGTGCCAGCTCTGAAGGGGGGCGACGGTACCAAGAGACCCAGTACTTC.

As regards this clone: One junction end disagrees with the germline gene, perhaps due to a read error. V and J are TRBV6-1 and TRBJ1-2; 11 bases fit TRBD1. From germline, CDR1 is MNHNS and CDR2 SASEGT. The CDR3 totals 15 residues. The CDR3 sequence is CASSEEGQGVYGYTF. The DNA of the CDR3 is TGTGCCAGCAGCGAAGAGGGACAGGGGGTTTATGGCTACACCTTC.

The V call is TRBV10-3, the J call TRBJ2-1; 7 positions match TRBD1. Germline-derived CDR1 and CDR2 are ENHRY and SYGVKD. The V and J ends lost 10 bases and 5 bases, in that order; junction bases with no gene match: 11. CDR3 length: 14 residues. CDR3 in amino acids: CATQQGTIDNEQFF. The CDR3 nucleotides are TGTGCCACCCAACAGGGGACAATCGACAATGAGCAGTTCTTC.

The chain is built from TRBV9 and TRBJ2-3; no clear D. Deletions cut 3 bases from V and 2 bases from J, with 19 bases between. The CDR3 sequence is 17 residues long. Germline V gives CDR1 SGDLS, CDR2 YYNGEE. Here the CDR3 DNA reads TGTGCCAGCAGCGCTTCCTATAGCTTATCCCTCACAGATACGCAGTATTTT. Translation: CASSASYSLSLTDTQYF.

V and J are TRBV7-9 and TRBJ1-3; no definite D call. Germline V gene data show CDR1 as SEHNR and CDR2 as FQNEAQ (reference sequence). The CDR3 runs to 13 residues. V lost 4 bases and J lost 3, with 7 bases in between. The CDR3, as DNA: TGTGCCAGCAGCTACCCACTTGGAAACACCATATATTTT. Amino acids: CASSYPLGNTIYF.

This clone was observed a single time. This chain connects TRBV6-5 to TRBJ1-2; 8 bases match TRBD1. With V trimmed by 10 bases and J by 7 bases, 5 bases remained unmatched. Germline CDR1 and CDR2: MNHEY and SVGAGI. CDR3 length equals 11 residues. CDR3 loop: CATYGQGGYTF. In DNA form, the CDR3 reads TGTGCCACCTATGGACAGGGTGGCTACACCTTC.

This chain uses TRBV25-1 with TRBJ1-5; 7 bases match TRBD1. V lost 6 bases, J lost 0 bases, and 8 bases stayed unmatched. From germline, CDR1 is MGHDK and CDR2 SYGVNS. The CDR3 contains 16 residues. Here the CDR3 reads CASSEGQDYSNQPQHF. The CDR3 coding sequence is TGTGCCAGCAGCGAAGGACAGGATTATAGCAATCAGCCCCAGCATTTT.

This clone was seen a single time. The CDR3 loop reads CASINPGGYNTEAFF. The CDR3 DNA follows: TGTGCCAGCATCAACCCTGGGGGCTATAACACTGAAGCTTTCTTT. The gene calls are TRBV2 and TRBJ1-1, with D possibly TRBD1 on 6 matching bases. The CDR3 loop spans 15 amino acids. The V end lost 7 bases, the J end lost 2 bases, and 17 bases lay between the germline ends. Per germline, CDR1 SNHLY and CDR2 FYNNEI.

Here the CDR3 DNA reads TGTGCCAGCAGCTTAGGGTGGCGGGTCTCCTACGAGCAGTACTTC. As protein: CASSLGWRVSYEQYF. This chain uses TRBV7-8 with TRBJ2-7; D is perhaps TRBD2 (5 bases). Germline V gene data show CDR1 as SGHVS and CDR2 as FQNEAQ. The V end was cut by 1 base, the J end by 0 bases, with 10 bases between. This CDR3 has 15 amino acids.

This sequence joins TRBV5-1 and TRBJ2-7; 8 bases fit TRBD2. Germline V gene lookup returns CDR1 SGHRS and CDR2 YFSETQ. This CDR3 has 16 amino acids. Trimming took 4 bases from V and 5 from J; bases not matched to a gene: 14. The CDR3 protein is CASSVGSGGIDNEQYF. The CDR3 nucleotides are TGCGCCAGCAGCGTGGGATCGGGGGGGATCGATAACGAGCAGTACTTC.

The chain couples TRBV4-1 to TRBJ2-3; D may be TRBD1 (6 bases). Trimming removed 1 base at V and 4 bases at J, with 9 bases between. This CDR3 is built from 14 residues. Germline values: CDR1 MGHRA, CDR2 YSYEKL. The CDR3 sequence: CASSQAGVPDTQYF. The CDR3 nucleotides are TGCGCCAGCAGCCAAGCAGGGGTTCCAGATACGCAGTATTTT.

For the CDR3, the DNA is TGTGCCAGCAGTGACGGAGGGAGTTATAGCAATCAGCCCCAGCATTTT. Its translation: CASSDGGSYSNQPQHF. The chain is built from TRBV2 and TRBJ1-5, with D unclear. This CDR3 has 16 amino acids. Per the germline V gene, CDR1 is SNHLY and CDR2 is FYNNEI. Trimming took off 3 bases at V and 0 bases at J, with 12 bases between the two ends.

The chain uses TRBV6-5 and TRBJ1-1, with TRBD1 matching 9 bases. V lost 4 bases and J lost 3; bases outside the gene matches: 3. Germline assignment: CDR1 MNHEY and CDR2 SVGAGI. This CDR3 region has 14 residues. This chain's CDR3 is CASSFRQGDTEAFF. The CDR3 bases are TGTGCCAGCAGTTTTCGACAGGGGGACACTGAAGCTTTCTTT.

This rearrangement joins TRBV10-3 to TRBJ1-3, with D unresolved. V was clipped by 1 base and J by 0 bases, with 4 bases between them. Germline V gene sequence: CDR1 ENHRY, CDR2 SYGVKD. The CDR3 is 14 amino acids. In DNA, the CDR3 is TGTGCCATCAGTGAGTTAATCTCTGGAAACACCATATATTTT. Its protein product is CAISELISGNTIYF.

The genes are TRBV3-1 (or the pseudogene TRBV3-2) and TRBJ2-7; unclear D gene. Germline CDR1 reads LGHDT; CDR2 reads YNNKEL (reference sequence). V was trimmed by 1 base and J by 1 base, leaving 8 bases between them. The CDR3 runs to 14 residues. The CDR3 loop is CASSQASVSYEQYF. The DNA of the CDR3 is TGTGCCAGCAGCCAAGCGTCAGTGTCCTACGAGCAGTACTTC.

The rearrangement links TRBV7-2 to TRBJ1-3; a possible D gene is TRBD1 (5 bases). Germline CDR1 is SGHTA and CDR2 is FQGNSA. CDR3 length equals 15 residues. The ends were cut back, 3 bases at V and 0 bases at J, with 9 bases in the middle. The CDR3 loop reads CASSFTGDSGNTIYF. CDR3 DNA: TGTGCCAGCAGCTTCACGGGGGACTCTGGAAACACCATATATTTT.